These 20 T cell receptor beta chains were sequenced from one sample in a study of blood T cell repertoires in COVID-19 (dated by TCRdb to 2018 to 2021). Receptors were amplified or captured by the immunoSEQ multiplex PCR assay. Not all clones reach the TCRdb copy of this immuneACCESS table, which keeps in-frame sequences only. Checked studies attribute under half of the gap to unresolved V genes and leave the rest unexplained. The sample has roughly 130,000 clones on record, roughly nine tenths of them singletons. The ten largest clones take up around 3.7% of the sample. The sample taken for sequencing was peripheral blood. These receptors originate from a man aged 50 to 59 with active COVID-19.

V is TRBV27 and J is TRBJ2-1, with 9 bases fitting TRBD2. Germline values: CDR1 MNHEY, CDR2 SMNVEV (reference sequence). The CDR3 consists of 16 residues. The trim removed 4 bases at V and 0 bases at J, leaving 4 bases unmatched. The CDR3 coding sequence is TGTGCCAGCAGTTCCTTTAGCGGGGGCTCCTACAATGAGCAGTTCTTC. This codes for CASSSFSGGSYNEQFF.

J is TRBJ2-1 and V is TRBV15, with TRBD2 matching 8 bases. The CDR3 loop spans 15 amino acids. V lost 0 bases and J lost 4; bases outside the gene matches: 2. Germline-derived CDR1 and CDR2 are LNHNV and YYDKDF (reference sequence). This CDR3 reads CATSRETSGYNEQFF. CDR3 sequence (DNA): TGTGCCACCAGCAGAGAAACTAGCGGTTACAATGAGCAGTTCTTC.

This chain joins TRBV7-3 and TRBJ2-3; no definite D call. Looked up from germline, CDR1 is SGHTA and CDR2 is FQGTGA. The CDR3 contains 14 residues. Trimming pared 4 bases from V and 2 bases from J, leaving 10 bases between. In nucleotides, the CDR3 is TGTGCCAGCAGCTCTCGACAAAACACAGATACGCAGTATTTT. It is translated as CASSSRQNTDTQYF.

This chain links TRBV12-5 with TRBJ1-5; 8 nucleotides line up with TRBD1. V gave up 4 bases and J gave up 3 bases; unmatched junction bases: 8. The germline CDR1 and CDR2 sequences are LGHNT and FRNRAP. The CDR3 is made up of 16 amino acids. The CDR3 protein is CASGSNPGGPNQPQHF. The CDR3 coding sequence is TGTGCTAGTGGTTCCAACCCAGGGGGCCCCAATCAGCCCCAGCATTTT. Filled out from reference TRBV12-5 and TRBJ1-5, the complete variable domain reads DARVTQTPRHKVTEMGQEVTMRCQPILGHNTVFWYRQTMMQGLELLAYFRNRAPLDDSGMPKDRFSAEMPDATLATLKIQPSEPRDSAVYFCASGSNPGGPNQPQHFGDGTRLSIL.

The chain has TRBV4-1 and TRBJ2-6, with 8 bases aligning to TRBD1. CDR1 and CDR2 (germline): MGHRA, YSYEKL. CDR3 length equals 21 residues. Trimming at V came to 0 bases and at J to 0 bases, leaving 13 bases not matched to a gene. The CDR3 loop reads CASSQDEVSGGRYSGANVLTF. CDR3 DNA: TGCGCCAGCAGCCAAGATGAGGTATCAGGGGGCCGCTACTCTGGGGCCAACGTCCTGACTTTC.

The chain employs TRBV6-5 and TRBJ1-1; 7 bases line up with TRBD1. The CDR3 loop spans 14 amino acids. Germline CDR1 is MNHEY and CDR2 is SVGAGI. Trimming took 6 bases from V and 1 from J; bases not matched to a gene: 5. The CDR3 is CASRRQGANTEAFF. The CDR3 DNA reads as TGTGCCAGCAGAAGACAGGGAGCGAACACTGAAGCTTTCTTT.

The rearrangement joins TRBV3-1 (or the pseudogene TRBV3-2) to TRBJ2-7, with D unresolved. The germline V gene has CDR1 LGHDT and CDR2 YNNKEL (reference sequence). The CDR3 length is 12 residues. Between the trimmed V and J ends, which lost 1 base and 7 bases, there was a span of 8 bases. CDR3 DNA: TGTGCCAGCAGCCAAGGAGACTGGGAGCAGTACTTC. It is translated as CASSQGDWEQYF.

The chain links TRBV7-2 to TRBJ2-3; TRBD2 matches at 8 bases. The CDR3 is 16 residues long. V shed 5 bases, J shed 2 bases, and the junction held 9 bases outside the gene matches. Germline lookup yields CDR1 SGHTA and CDR2 FQGNSA. This CDR3 reads CASSHGVAGYTDTQYF. The CDR3 region has the DNA TGTGCCAGCAGCCACGGGGTAGCGGGATACACAGATACGCAGTATTTT.

A single count supports this clone. The rearrangement links TRBV18 to TRBJ2-2; D call uncertain. The CDR3 is 15 residues long. Germline V gene data show CDR1 as KGHSH and CDR2 as LQKENI. V lost 0 bases and J lost 0, with 5 bases in between. For the CDR3, the DNA is TGTGCCAGCTCACCACCGAGAGCGAACACCGGGGAGCTGTTTTTT. It yields the protein CASSPPRANTGELFF.

V and J are TRBV11-3 and TRBJ1-1; D not resolved. Germline loops: CDR1 SGHNT, CDR2 YENEEA. The length of the CDR3 is 13 residues. V lost 5 bases and J lost 6, with 13 bases in between. CDR3: CASSPGSVSEAFF. The CDR3 DNA reads TGTGCCAGCAGCCCAGGTTCAGTCTCTGAAGCTTTCTTT.

The CDR3 nucleotides read TGTGCCAGCAGCTCCTCGACTAGCGGGAGCTTCACCGGGGAGCTGTTTTTT. Amino acids: CASSSSTSGSFTGELFF. This chain uses TRBV7-6 with TRBJ2-2; 12 bases agree with TRBD2. Germline assignment: CDR1 SGHVS and CDR2 FNYEAQ. This CDR3 spans 17 amino acids. Germline trimming cut 4 bases from V and 4 bases from J; bases unmatched to any gene: 7.

This chain links TRBV6-6 with TRBJ2-7, with 9 nucleotides matching TRBD1. Germline lookup yields CDR1 MNHNY and CDR2 SVGAGI (reference sequence). CDR3 length: 15 amino acids. With V trimmed by 5 bases and J by 9 bases, 14 bases remained unmatched. The CDR3: CASSPGTGNRFGQYF. As DNA, the CDR3 is TGTGCCAGCAGTCCCGGGACAGGGAACCGCTTTGGGCAGTACTTC.

The rearrangement uses TRBV27 and TRBJ2-4; TRBD1 might be the D (7 bases). V shed 8 bases and J shed 1 base, with 12 bases lying between them. The germline gives CDR1 MNHEY, CDR2 SMNVEV (reference sequence). The CDR3 is 14 residues long. The CDR3 loop reads CASGGTDAKNIQYF. CDR3 nucleotides: TGTGCCAGCGGGGGGACAGACGCCAAAAACATTCAGTACTTC.

V usage is TRBV5-1 and J usage is TRBJ1-1, with D unclear. Trimming shortened V by 4 bases and J by 1 base, and 11 bases separated the two germline ends. Germline V gene data show CDR1 as SGHRS and CDR2 as YFSETQ. The CDR3 is 14 residues long. The DNA of the CDR3 is TGCGCCAGCAGCACCGACATGGCGAACACTGAAGCTTTCTTT. Its protein product is CASSTDMANTEAFF.

The chain links TRBV27 to TRBJ1-4; 7 nucleotides align to TRBD1. J was trimmed by 8 bases and V by 10 bases; bases with no gene match: 7. The CDR3 runs 12 residues. CDR1 MNHEY and CDR2 SMNVEV come from the germline V gene (reference sequence). The DNA of the CDR3 is TGTGCCACTAGGGGGCTAGAAGAAAAACTGTTTTTT. Amino acid sequence: CATRGLEEKLFF.

V is TRBV7-8 and J is TRBJ1-4; a weak D match, TRBD1 (5 bases). The germline V and J ends were trimmed by 1 base and 8 bases, with 14 bases remaining between them. This CDR3 comprises 15 residues. Per germline, CDR1 SGHVS and CDR2 FQNEAQ. The CDR3 coding sequence is TGTGCCAGCAGCTTAGTGGCACTTCCAGGGGAAAAACTGTTTTTT. This sequence encodes CASSLVALPGEKLFF.

The CDR3 nucleotides are TGTGCCAGCAGCCCAGGGACTAGCGGGAGAACAGATACGCAGTATTTT. Translated: CASSPGTSGRTDTQYF. The J gene is TRBJ2-3, the V gene TRBV3-1 (or the pseudogene TRBV3-2); 14 bases are a match to TRBD2. In germline, CDR1 is LGHDT, CDR2 YNNKEL (reference sequence). V was clipped by 4 bases and J by 3 bases; unmatched bases: 3. The CDR3 length is 16 residues.

This clone was recorded only once. The chain combines TRBV23-1 with TRBJ2-3; 13 nucleotides match TRBD2. TRBV23-1 is an ORF, with its function uncertain. This CDR3 comprises 17 residues. With 4 bases clipped from V and 0 bases from J, the junction kept 4 bases outside the gene matches. In DNA form, the CDR3 reads TGCGCCAGCAGTCGACTAGCGGGAGGCCCTAGCACAGATACGCAGTATTTT. Its protein is CASSRLAGGPSTDTQYF.

The gene calls are TRBV19 and TRBJ2-3, with a possible D match to TRBD2 (6 bases). The CDR3 consists of 14 residues. The V and J ends lost 6 bases and 0 bases respectively, with 10 bases between them. Germline CDR1 reads LNHDA; CDR2 reads SQIVND (reference sequence). In DNA, the CDR3 is TGTGCCAGTAGCGGGGGATCTAGCACAGATACGCAGTATTTT. It yields the protein CASSGGSSTDTQYF.

The chain couples TRBV12-5 to TRBJ1-3; tentative D call: TRBD1 (6 bases). V was trimmed by 0 bases and J by 4 bases, leaving 10 bases between them. CDR1 is LGHNT and CDR2 is FRNRAP in the germline V gene. CDR3 length: 15 amino acids. The CDR3 region has the DNA TGTGCTAGTGGTTTGGTTACAGGGCTCGGAAACACCATATATTTT. It encodes CASGLVTGLGNTIYF.